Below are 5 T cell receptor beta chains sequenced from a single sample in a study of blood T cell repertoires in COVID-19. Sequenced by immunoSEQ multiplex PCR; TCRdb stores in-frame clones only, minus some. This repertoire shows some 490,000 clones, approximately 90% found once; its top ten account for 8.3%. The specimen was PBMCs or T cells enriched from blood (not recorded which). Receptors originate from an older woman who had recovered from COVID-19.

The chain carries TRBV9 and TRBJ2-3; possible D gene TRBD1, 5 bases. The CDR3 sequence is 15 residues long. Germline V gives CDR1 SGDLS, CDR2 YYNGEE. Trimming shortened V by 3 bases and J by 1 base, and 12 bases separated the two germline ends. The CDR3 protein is CASSAWGRGTDTQYF. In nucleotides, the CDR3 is TGTGCCAGCAGCGCGTGGGGCCGGGGCACAGATACGCAGTATTTT.

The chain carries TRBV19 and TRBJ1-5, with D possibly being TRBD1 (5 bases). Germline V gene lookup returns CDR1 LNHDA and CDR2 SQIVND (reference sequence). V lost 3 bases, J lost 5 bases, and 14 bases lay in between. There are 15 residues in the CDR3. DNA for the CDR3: TGTGCCAGTAGTATGACGAACAGGCCGGATCAGCCCCAGCATTTT. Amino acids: CASSMTNRPDQPQHF.

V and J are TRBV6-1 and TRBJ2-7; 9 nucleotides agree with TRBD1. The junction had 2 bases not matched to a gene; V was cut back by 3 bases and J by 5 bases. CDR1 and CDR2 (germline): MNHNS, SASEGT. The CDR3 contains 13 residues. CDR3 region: CASSDTGGHEQYV. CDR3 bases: TGTGCCAGCAGTGATACAGGGGGCCACGAGCAGTACGTC.

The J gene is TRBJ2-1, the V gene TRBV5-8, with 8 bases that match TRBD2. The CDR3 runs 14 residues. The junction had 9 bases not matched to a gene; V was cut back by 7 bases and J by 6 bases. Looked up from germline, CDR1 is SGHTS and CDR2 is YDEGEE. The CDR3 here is CASDREGRGNEQFF. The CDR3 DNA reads TGTGCCAGCGATCGGGAGGGGAGGGGCAATGAGCAGTTCTTC. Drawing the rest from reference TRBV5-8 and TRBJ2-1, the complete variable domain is EAGVTQSPTHLIKTRGQQATLRCSPISGHTSVYWYQQALGLGLQFLLWYDEGEERNRGNFPPRFSGRQFPNYSSELNVNALELEDSALYLCASDREGRGNEQFFGPGTRLTVL.

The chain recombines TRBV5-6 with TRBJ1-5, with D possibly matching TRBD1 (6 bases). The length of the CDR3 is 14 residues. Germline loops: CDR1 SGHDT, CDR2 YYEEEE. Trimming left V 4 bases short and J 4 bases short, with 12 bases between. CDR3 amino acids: CASSPRRGNQPQHF. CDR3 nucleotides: TGTGCCAGCAGCCCTCGAAGGGGGAATCAGCCCCAGCATTTT. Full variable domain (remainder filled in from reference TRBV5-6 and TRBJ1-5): DAGVTQSPTHLIKTRGQQVTLRCSPKSGHDTVSWYQQALGQGPQFIFQYYEEEERQRGNFPDRFSGHQFPNYSSELNVNALLLGDSALYLCASSPRRGNQPQHFGDGTRLSIL.